Listed below are T cell receptor beta chains from one sample, sequenced in a study of blood T cell repertoires in COVID-19. TCRdb's copy holds only in-frame clones and misses some; the assay was immunoSEQ multiplex PCR. The data contain some 430,000 clones, less than 95% of them singletons. The sequenced material came from PBMCs or T cells enriched from blood (not recorded which). The source of these receptors is a man younger than 30 who had recovered from COVID-19. Each CDR3 is given with its conserved first and last residue. The D gene is left open where the match is weak. Size is omitted from some rows. Given values are once, few, many or a class for expanded clones.

TRBV10-3	TRBD1	TRBJ2-2	NA	CAISEVTGAGELFF	TGTGCCATCAGTGAAGTGACAGGGGCCGGGGAGCTGTTTTTT
TRBV6-5	TRBD1	TRBJ2-5	NA	CASRTPDRGRETQYF	TGTGCCAGCAGGACACCAGACAGGGGGCGGGAGACCCAGTACTTC
TRBV18	TRBD1	TRBJ1-2	NA	CASSPSVGTEDHTF	TGTGCCAGCTCACCATCCGTAGGGACAGAGGACCACACCTTC
TRBV6-5	NA	TRBJ2-1	NA	CASSRHTSLEQFF	TGTGCCAGCAGTCGCCACACTAGCCTTGAGCAGTTCTTC
TRBV19	TRBD1	TRBJ2-7	NA	CASSDYGDRGYEQYF	TGTGCCAGTAGTGACTACGGGGACAGGGGCTACGAGCAGTACTTC
TRBV7-2	NA	TRBJ2-7	once	CASSLGDSLYYEQYF	TGTGCCAGCAGCTTAGGTGATAGTCTTTACTACGAGCAGTACTTC
TRBV4-2	NA	TRBJ1-6	few	CASSQDVGGDNSPLHF	TGTGCCAGCAGCCAAGATGTAGGGGGAGATAATTCACCCCTCCACTTT
TRBV10-1	TRBD1	TRBJ2-6	NA	CASNGTGLTGANVLTF	TGCGCCAGCAACGGGACAGGGTTGACTGGGGCCAACGTCCTGACTTTC
TRBV29-1	NA	TRBJ2-1	once	CSVKRTNENEQFF	TGCAGCGTCAAAAGGACTAATGAAAATGAGCAGTTCTTC
TRBV11-2	NA	TRBJ2-7	NA	CASRIHRANTYEQYF	TGTGCCAGCAGGATTCACAGGGCAAACACCTACGAGCAGTACTTC
TRBV4-1	NA	TRBJ2-2	NA	CASSQTFSDGELFF	TGCGCCAGCAGCCAAACATTCTCTGACGGGGAGCTGTTTTTT
TRBV5-5	NA	TRBJ1-4	NA	CASSLDRNEKLFF	TGTGCCAGCAGCTTGGACAGAAATGAAAAACTGTTTTTT
TRBV2	TRBD1	TRBJ1-6	NA	CASSRQGVRDSPLHF	TGTGCCAGCAGTCGACAGGGGGTCAGGGATTCACCCCTCCACTTT
TRBV18	NA	TRBJ1-4	NA	CASSPNGRAGRSNEKLFF	TGTGCCAGCTCACCAAATGGTCGGGCAGGGCGGTCTAATGAAAAACTGTTTTTT
TRBV9	NA	TRBJ2-1	NA	CASSVATSGYNEQFF	TGTGCCAGCAGCGTAGCTACTTCGGGGTACAATGAGCAGTTCTTC
TRBV9	TRBD1	TRBJ2-7	NA	CASRGQGSSYEQYF	TGTGCCAGCAGAGGACAGGGATCCTCCTACGAGCAGTACTTC
TRBV18	TRBD2	TRBJ2-5	NA	CASSQGLAGVQTQYF	TGTGCCAGCTCCCAGGGACTAGCGGGAGTGCAGACCCAGTACTTC
TRBV4-1	NA	TRBJ2-7	NA	CASSQGLAGSLYEQYF	TGCGCCAGCAGCCAAGGGTTGGCGGGCAGCCTCTACGAGCAGTACTTC
TRBV5-4	NA	TRBJ2-7	NA	CASSSRQDEQYF	TGTGCCAGCAGCTCAAGACAGGACGAGCAGTACTTC
TRBV3-1/TRBV3-2	TRBD1	TRBJ2-7	NA	CASSHLTGDYEQYF	TGTGCCAGCAGCCATCTGACAGGGGACTACGAGCAGTACTTC
TRBV5-1	TRBD1	TRBJ1-6	few	CASSRGTENNSPLHF	TGCGCCAGCAGCCGAGGGACAGAGAATAATTCACCCCTCCACTTT
TRBV7-9	NA	TRBJ1-3	NA	CANGRESGNTIYF	TGTGCCAATGGGAGGGAGTCTGGAAACACCATATATTTT
TRBV27	NA	TRBJ1-5	NA	CASSFGREGNQPQHF	TGTGCCAGCAGTTTCGGGCGGGAGGGCAATCAGCCCCAGCATTTT
TRBV5-1	TRBD1	TRBJ1-2	NA	CASSLEGTGEGYGYTF	TGCGCCAGCAGCTTGGAAGGGACAGGCGAAGGCTATGGCTACACCTTC
TRBV7-2	TRBD2	TRBJ2-3	NA	CASSLPPAGGRTDTQYF	TGTGCCAGCAGCTTACCACCAGCGGGGGGCCGCACAGATACGCAGTATTTT
TRBV4-1	TRBD1	TRBJ1-3	NA	CASSLRDRDNTIYF	TGCGCCAGCAGCCTCCGGGACAGGGATAACACCATATATTTT
TRBV2	NA	TRBJ2-7	few	CASSIPGGRPAYEQYF	TGTGCCAGCTCGATCCCCGGTGGGAGGCCTGCCTACGAGCAGTACTTC